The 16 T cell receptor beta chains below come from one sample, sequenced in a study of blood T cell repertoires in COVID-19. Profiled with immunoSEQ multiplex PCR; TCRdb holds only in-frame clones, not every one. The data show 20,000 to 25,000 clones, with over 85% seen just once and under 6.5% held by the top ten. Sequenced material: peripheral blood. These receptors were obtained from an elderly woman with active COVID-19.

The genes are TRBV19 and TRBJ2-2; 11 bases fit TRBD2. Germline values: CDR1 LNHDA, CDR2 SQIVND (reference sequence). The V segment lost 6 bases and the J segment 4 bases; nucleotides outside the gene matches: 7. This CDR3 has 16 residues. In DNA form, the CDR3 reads TGTGCCAGTAGAACTATAGCGGGGGGGATCACCGGGGAGCTGTTTTTT. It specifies CASRTIAGGITGELFF.

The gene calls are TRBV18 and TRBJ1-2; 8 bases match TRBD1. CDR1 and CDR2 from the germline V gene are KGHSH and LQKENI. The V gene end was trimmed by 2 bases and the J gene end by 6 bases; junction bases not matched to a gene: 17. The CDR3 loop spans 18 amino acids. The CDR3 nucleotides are TGTGCCAGCTCACCAAATTGGCCAGGGGGCGCAAGTTACAATGGCTACACCTTC. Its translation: CASSPNWPGGASYNGYTF. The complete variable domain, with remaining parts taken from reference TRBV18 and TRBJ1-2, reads NAGVMQNPRHLVRRRGQEARLRCSPMKGHSHVYWYRQLPEEGLKFMVYLQKENIIDESGMPKERFSAEFPKEGPSILRIQQVVRGDSAAYFCASSPNWPGGASYNGYTFGSGTRLTVV.

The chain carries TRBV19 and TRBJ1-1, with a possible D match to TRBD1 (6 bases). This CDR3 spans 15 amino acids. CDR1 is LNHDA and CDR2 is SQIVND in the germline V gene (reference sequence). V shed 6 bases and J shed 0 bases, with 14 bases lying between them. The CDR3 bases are TGTGCCAGTAGCACGGCAGGGGCGGTGAACACTGAAGCTTTCTTT. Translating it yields CASSTAGAVNTEAFF. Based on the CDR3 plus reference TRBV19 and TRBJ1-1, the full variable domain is DGGITQSPKYLFRKEGQNVTLSCEQNLNHDAMYWYRQDPGQGLRLIYYSQIVNDFQKGDIAEGYSVSREKKESFPLTVTSAQKNPTAFYLCASSTAGAVNTEAFFGQGTRLTVV.

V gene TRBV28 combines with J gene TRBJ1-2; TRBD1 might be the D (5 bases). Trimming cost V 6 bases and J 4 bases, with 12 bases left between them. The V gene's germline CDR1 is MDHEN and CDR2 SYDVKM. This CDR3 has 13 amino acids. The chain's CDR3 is CASSSGQGYGYTF. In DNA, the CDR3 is TGTGCCAGCAGCTCAGGGCAGGGCTATGGCTACACCTTC.

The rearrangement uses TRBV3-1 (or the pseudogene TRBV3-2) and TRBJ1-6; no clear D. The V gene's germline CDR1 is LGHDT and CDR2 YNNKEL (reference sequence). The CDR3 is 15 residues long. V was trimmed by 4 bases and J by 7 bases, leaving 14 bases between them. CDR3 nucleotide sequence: TGTGCCAGCAGCCCCACCGGGATCTCCAATTCACCCCTCCACTTT. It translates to CASSPTGISNSPLHF.

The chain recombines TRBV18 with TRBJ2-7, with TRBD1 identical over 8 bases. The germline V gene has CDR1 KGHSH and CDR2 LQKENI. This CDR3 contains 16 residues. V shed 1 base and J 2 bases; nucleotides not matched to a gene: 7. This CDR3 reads CASSPQGQGSPYEQYF. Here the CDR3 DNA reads TGTGCCAGCTCACCACAAGGACAGGGATCCCCCTACGAGCAGTACTTC.

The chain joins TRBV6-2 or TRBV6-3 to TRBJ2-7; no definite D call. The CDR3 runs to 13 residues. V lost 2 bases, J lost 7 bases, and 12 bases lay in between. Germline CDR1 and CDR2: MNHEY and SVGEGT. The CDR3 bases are TGTGCCAGCAGTTACCGGGTGTCTTGGGAGCAGTACTTC. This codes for CASSYRVSWEQYF.

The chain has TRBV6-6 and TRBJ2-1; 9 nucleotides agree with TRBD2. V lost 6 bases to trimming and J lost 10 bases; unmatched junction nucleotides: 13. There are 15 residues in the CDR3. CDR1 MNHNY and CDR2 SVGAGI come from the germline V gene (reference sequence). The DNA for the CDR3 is TGTGCCAGCAGCCCCCAGGGCGGGGGGGCCTGGGAGCAGTTCTTC. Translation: CASSPQGGGAWEQFF.

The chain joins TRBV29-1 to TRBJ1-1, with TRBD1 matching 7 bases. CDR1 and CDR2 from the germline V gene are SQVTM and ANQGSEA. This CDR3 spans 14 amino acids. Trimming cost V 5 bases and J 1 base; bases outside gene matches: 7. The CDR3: CSVHPTGRNTEAFF. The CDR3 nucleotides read TGCAGCGTTCATCCGACAGGGAGGAACACTGAAGCTTTCTTT.

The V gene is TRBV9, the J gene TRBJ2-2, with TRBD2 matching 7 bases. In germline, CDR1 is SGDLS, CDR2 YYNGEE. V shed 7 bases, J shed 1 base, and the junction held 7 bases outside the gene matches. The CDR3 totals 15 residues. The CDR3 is CASGPSSGNTGELFF. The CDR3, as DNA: TGTGCCAGCGGCCCTTCTAGCGGGAACACCGGGGAGCTGTTTTTT.

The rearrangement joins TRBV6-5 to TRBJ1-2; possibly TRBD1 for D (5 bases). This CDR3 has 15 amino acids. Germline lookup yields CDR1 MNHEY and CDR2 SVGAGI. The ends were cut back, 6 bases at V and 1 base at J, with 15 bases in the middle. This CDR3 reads CASSRRGTNNYGYTF. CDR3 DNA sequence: TGTGCCAGCAGCCGACGGGGGACGAATAACTATGGCTACACCTTC.

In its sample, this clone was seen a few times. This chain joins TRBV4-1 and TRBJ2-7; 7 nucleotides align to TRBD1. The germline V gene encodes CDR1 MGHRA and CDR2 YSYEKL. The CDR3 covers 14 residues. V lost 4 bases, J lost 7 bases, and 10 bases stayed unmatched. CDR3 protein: CASSPTGDPWEQYF. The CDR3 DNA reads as TGCGCCAGCAGCCCAACAGGGGACCCTTGGGAGCAGTACTTC.

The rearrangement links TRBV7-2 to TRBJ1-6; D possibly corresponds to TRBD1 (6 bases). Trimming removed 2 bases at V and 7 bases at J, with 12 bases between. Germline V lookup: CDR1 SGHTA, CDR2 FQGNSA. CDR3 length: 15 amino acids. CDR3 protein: CASSLMGQGNSPLHF. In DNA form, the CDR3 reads TGTGCCAGCAGCTTAATGGGGCAGGGGAATTCACCCCTCCACTTT.

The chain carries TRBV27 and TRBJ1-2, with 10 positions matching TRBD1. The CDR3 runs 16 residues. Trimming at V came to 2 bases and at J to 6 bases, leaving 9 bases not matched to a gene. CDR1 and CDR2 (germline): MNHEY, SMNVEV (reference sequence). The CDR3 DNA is TGTGCCAGCAGTTTAGACCGGGACAGGGGCCTCGATGGCTACACCTTC. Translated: CASSLDRDRGLDGYTF.

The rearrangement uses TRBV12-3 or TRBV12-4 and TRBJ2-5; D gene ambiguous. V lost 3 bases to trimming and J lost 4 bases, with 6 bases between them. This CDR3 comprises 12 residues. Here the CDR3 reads CASSLGRETQYF. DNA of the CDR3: TGTGCCAGCAGTTTGGGCAGAGAGACCCAGTACTTC.

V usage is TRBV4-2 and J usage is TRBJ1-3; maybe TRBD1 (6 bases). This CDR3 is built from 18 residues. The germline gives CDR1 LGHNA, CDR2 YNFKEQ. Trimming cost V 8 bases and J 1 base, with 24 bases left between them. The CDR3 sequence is CASGAGQLTLLSGNTIYF. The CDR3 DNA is TGTGCCAGCGGGGCTGGACAGCTTACTCTCCTTTCTGGAAACACCATATATTTT.